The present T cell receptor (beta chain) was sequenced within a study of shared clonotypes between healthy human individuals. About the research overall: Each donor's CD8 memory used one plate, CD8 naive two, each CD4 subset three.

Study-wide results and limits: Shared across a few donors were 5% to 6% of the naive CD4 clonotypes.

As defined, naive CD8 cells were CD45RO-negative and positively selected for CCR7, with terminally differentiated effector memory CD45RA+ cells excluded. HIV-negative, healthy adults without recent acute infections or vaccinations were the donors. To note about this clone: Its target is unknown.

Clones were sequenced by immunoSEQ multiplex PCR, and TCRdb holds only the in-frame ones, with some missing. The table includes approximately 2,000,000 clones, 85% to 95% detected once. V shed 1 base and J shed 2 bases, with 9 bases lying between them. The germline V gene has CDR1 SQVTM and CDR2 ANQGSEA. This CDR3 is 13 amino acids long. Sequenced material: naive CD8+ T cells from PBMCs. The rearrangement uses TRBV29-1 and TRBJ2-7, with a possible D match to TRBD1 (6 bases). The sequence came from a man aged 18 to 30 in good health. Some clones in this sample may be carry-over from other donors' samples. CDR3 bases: TGCAGCGTTGAAGGGACAGTTCCCTACGAGCAGTACTTC. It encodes CSVEGTVPYEQYF.